The 25 T cell receptor beta chains below all came from one sample that was sequenced in a study of shared clonotypes between healthy human individuals. Method: immunoSEQ multiplex PCR; TCRdb's copy keeps in-frame clones and lacks some. The table includes hundreds of thousands of clones, approximately 79% detected once. The material sequenced was memory CD4+ T cells sorted from blood. Subset described: CD45RA-negative fraction. All receptors come from a woman in her twenties or thirties in good health.

The V gene is TRBV6-6, the J gene TRBJ2-2; a possible D gene is TRBD2 (6 bases). In germline, CDR1 is MNHNY, CDR2 SVGAGI (reference sequence). Trimming took off 6 bases at V and 3 bases at J, with 11 bases between the two ends. The CDR3 extends over 14 amino acids. CDR3 nucleotide sequence: TGTGCCAGCAGCCCCCCGGGAGACACCGGGGAGCTGTTTTTT. Encoded protein: CASSPPGDTGELFF.

This chain connects TRBV6-6 to TRBJ2-3; TRBD2 matches 8 bases. Germline V CDR1 and CDR2: MNHNY, SVGAGI (reference sequence). The CDR3 sequence is 15 residues long. The junction had 5 bases not matched to a gene; V was cut back by 4 bases and J by 2 bases. The CDR3 loop is CASSSTSGYTDTQYF. In DNA, the CDR3 is TGTGCCAGCAGTTCCACTAGCGGCTACACAGATACGCAGTATTTT.

The chain has TRBV28 and TRBJ1-5; D perhaps matches TRBD1 (6 bases). Trimming removed 6 bases from V and 0 bases from J, with 18 bases in between. CDR1 and CDR2 from the germline V gene are MDHEN and SYDVKM. There are 17 residues in the CDR3. This chain's CDR3 is CASSLSGTLDSNQPQHF. CDR3 sequence (DNA): TGTGCCAGCAGCCTGTCCGGGACACTAGATAGCAATCAGCCCCAGCATTTT.

This sequence joins TRBV30 and TRBJ2-7; the match to TRBD1 covers 8 bases. Germline V gene lookup returns CDR1 GTSNPN and CDR2 SVGIG (reference sequence). The CDR3 extends over 12 amino acids. J gave up 10 bases and V 5 bases, and 10 bases lay outside the gene matches. The CDR3 sequence: CAWLHPGQAQYF. The CDR3 nucleotides read TGTGCCTGGCTCCATCCGGGACAGGCCCAGTACTTC.

V and J are TRBV15 and TRBJ2-5; no reliable D call. This CDR3 spans 14 amino acids. Germline V gives CDR1 LNHNV, CDR2 YYDKDF (reference sequence). Trimming took off 8 bases at V and 4 bases at J, with 17 bases between the two ends. The CDR3 loop reads CATQPQLEVETQYF. For the CDR3, the DNA is TGTGCCACCCAGCCCCAGCTCGAGGTAGAGACCCAGTACTTC.

The chain combines TRBV19 with TRBJ1-2; 7 bases are shared with TRBD1. With 5 bases clipped from V and 8 bases from J, the junction kept 17 bases outside the gene matches. Germline V gene lookup returns CDR1 LNHDA and CDR2 SQIVND (reference sequence). The CDR3 consists of 16 residues. The DNA of the CDR3 is TGTGCCAGTAGTTCGCTCGCGACGGACAGGAGGGGAGGCTACACCTTC. It encodes CASSSLATDRRGGYTF. Full variable domain (rest looked up from reference TRBV19 and TRBJ1-2): DGGITQSPKYLFRKEGQNVTLSCEQNLNHDAMYWYRQDPGQGLRLIYYSQIVNDFQKGDIAEGYSVSREKKESFPLTVTSAQKNPTAFYLCASSSLATDRRGGYTFGSGTRLTVV.

This chain uses TRBV25-1 with TRBJ1-1; perhaps TRBD1 as D (5 bases). This CDR3 spans 11 amino acids. V lost 5 bases and J lost 11, with 12 bases in between. Germline values: CDR1 MGHDK, CDR2 SYGVNS. The CDR3 region has the DNA TGTGCCAGCAGTTTCGGGACGGCGGCTTTCTTT. This gives the protein CASSFGTAAFF.

The table lists this clone with a few counts. The chain uses TRBV5-4 and TRBJ2-2; TRBD2 agrees at 10 bases. The V and J ends lost 4 bases and 2 bases, in that order; junction bases with no gene match: 5. CDR1 and CDR2 (germline): SGHNT, YYREEE (reference sequence). This CDR3 is built from 16 residues. CDR3 sequence reads: CASSPGLAANTGELFF. For the CDR3, the DNA is TGTGCCAGCAGCCCTGGACTAGCGGCTAACACCGGGGAGCTGTTTTTT.

The chain links TRBV6-1 to TRBJ1-4; D unresolved. The CDR3 extends over 14 amino acids. Between the trimmed V and J ends, which lost 4 bases and 11 bases, there was a span of 17 bases. Germline values: CDR1 MNHNS, CDR2 SASEGT. This CDR3 reads CASSANVGRTKLFF. The CDR3 DNA reads as TGTGCCAGCAGTGCCAACGTCGGACGGACTAAACTGTTTTTT.

Only one count was recorded for this clone. V usage is TRBV18 and J usage is TRBJ1-4; D gene uncertain. From germline, CDR1 is KGHSH and CDR2 LQKENI. Trimming took 3 bases from V and 0 from J, leaving 5 bases between them. This CDR3 region has 14 residues. CDR3 protein: CASSPAATNEKLFF. CDR3 nucleotide sequence: TGTGCCAGCTCACCTGCCGCAACTAATGAAAAACTGTTTTTT.

The chain uses TRBV11-2 and TRBJ1-5; TRBD1 matches 7 bases. CDR1 and CDR2 from the germline V gene are SGHAT and FQNNGV. The CDR3 runs to 13 residues. Trimming removed 3 bases from V and 4 bases from J; junction bases left unmatched: 0. The CDR3 nucleotides read TGTGCCAGCAGCTTGACAGGGAATCAGCCCCAGCATTTT. This encodes CASSLTGNQPQHF.

The V call is TRBV30, the J call TRBJ2-1; a possible D gene is TRBD1 (7 bases). The CDR3 runs 12 residues. Trimming took off 0 bases at V and 10 bases at J, with 10 bases between the two ends. The germline V gene has CDR1 GTSNPN and CDR2 SVGIG (reference sequence). CDR3 in DNA: TGTGCCTGGAGTGTCAGGGGGAGGGAGCAGTTCTTC. It translates to CAWSVRGREQFF.

This sequence joins TRBV5-4 and TRBJ1-4, with a weak D call TRBD1 (6 bases). Per germline, CDR1 SGHNT and CDR2 YYREEE (reference sequence). The CDR3 totals 14 residues. The ends were cut back, 2 bases at V and 7 bases at J, with 12 bases in the middle. CDR3: CASSFWEGGEKLFF. Here the CDR3 DNA reads TGTGCCAGCAGCTTTTGGGAAGGGGGTGAAAAACTGTTTTTT.

This clone has a count of ten or more. V and J are TRBV10-3 and TRBJ2-5; D not certain. The V and J ends lost 3 bases and 0 bases respectively, with 5 bases between them. Germline V gene data show CDR1 as ENHRY and CDR2 as SYGVKD. The CDR3 sequence is 13 residues long. The DNA of the CDR3 is TGTGCCATCAGTGATAACAACCAAGAGACCCAGTACTTC. The encoded protein is CAISDNNQETQYF.

This chain uses TRBV6-6 with TRBJ1-2, with a tentative D call TRBD1 (5 bases). This CDR3 contains 13 residues. From germline, CDR1 is MNHNY and CDR2 SVGAGI (reference sequence). Trimming left V 6 bases short and J 3 bases short, with 11 bases between. CDR3 nucleotides: TGTGCCAGCAGCCCGGACACTTACTATGGCTACACCTTC. It encodes CASSPDTYYGYTF.

The V and J genes are TRBV27 and TRBJ2-1, with D uncertain. Trimming removed 3 bases from V and 7 bases from J, with 7 bases in between. CDR3 length: 12 residues. The V gene's germline CDR1 is MNHEY and CDR2 SMNVEV (reference sequence). The CDR3 nucleotides are TGTGCCAGCAGTTTCGTTGGGAATGAGCAGTTCTTC. This sequence encodes CASSFVGNEQFF.

The gene calls are TRBV19 and TRBJ2-5; 7 nucleotides agree with TRBD1. The trim removed 5 bases at V and 2 bases at J, leaving 20 bases unmatched. The CDR3 covers 19 residues. Germline V gives CDR1 LNHDA, CDR2 SQIVND (reference sequence). This chain's CDR3 is CASSAQPLTGSDLQETQYF. CDR3 bases: TGTGCCAGTAGTGCCCAACCCCTGACAGGGTCGGACTTACAAGAGACCCAGTACTTC.

The chain carries TRBV7-9 and TRBJ1-1; 9 bases agree with TRBD1. The CDR3 totals 13 residues. The V gene end was trimmed by 4 bases and the J gene end by 6 bases; junction bases not matched to a gene: 3. Germline V gene sequence: CDR1 SEHNR, CDR2 FQNEAQ (reference sequence). The CDR3 loop is CASSWRTGAEAFF. CDR3 DNA: TGTGCCAGCAGCTGGAGGACAGGGGCTGAAGCTTTCTTT.

This rearrangement joins TRBV5-6 to TRBJ2-1; TRBD2 aligns across 13 bases. Germline loops: CDR1 SGHDT, CDR2 YYEEEE. The V segment lost 4 bases and the J segment 6 bases; nucleotides outside the gene matches: 4. CDR3 length: 15 amino acids. For the CDR3, the DNA is TGTGCCAGCAGCCAACTAGCGGGAGGGCTCAATGAGCAGTTCTTC. This encodes CASSQLAGGLNEQFF.

This chain connects TRBV6-1 to TRBJ1-4, with 7 bases lining up with TRBD1. The V and J ends lost 6 bases and 5 bases, in that order; junction bases with no gene match: 6. The CDR3 is 14 residues long. Germline V CDR1 and CDR2: MNHNS, SASEGT. CDR3 sequence: CASRGGTENEKLFF. The CDR3 coding sequence is TGTGCCAGCAGGGGGGGGACAGAAAATGAAAAACTGTTTTTT.

The chain is built from TRBV11-2 and TRBJ2-1; 9 positions agree with TRBD2. The germline CDR1 and CDR2 sequences are SGHAT and FQNNGV. V lost 5 bases and J lost 0; bases outside the gene matches: 5. The CDR3 spans 16 residues. The CDR3 loop reads CASSPTSGSSYNEQFF. The CDR3 DNA reads as TGTGCCAGCAGCCCGACTAGCGGAAGCTCCTACAATGAGCAGTTCTTC.

This clone came up once. This chain connects TRBV4-1 to TRBJ2-2; TRBD1 might be the D (5 bases). This CDR3 spans 16 amino acids. CDR1 is MGHRA, CDR2 YSYEKL, per germline. Trimming removed 4 bases at V and 0 bases at J, with 12 bases between. The CDR3 nucleotides are TGCGCCAGCAGCCCATTGCAGGGCTCGAACACCGGGGAGCTGTTTTTT. This sequence encodes CASSPLQGSNTGELFF.

This clone was detected once. The chain joins TRBV7-2 to TRBJ2-6; TRBD1 is a possible D gene (5 bases). CDR3 length: 15 amino acids. Per germline, CDR1 SGHTA and CDR2 FQGNSA. V lost 6 bases to trimming and J lost 4 bases, with 13 bases between them. This CDR3 is CASRIRVPGANVLTF. CDR3 sequence (DNA): TGTGCCAGCAGGATCAGGGTTCCCGGGGCCAACGTCCTGACTTTC.

In its sample, this clone was seen once. The chain links TRBV5-1 to TRBJ2-3; a weak D match, TRBD2 (5 bases). V dropped 2 bases and J dropped 4 bases, with 5 bases sitting between them. This CDR3 is built from 12 residues. Germline CDR1 is SGHRS and CDR2 is YFSETQ. The DNA of the CDR3 is TGCGCCAGCAGCTTTAGCGCAGATACGCAGTATTTT. This sequence encodes CASSFSADTQYF.

The chain couples TRBV2 to TRBJ1-2; 7 nucleotides agree with TRBD1. V lost 4 bases and J lost 6; bases outside the gene matches: 8. The CDR3 is 14 residues long. CDR1 is SNHLY and CDR2 is FYNNEI in the germline V gene. DNA for the CDR3: TGTGCCAGCAGTGGAAGGGGGCAGTCAGATGGCTACACCTTC. This translates into CASSGRGQSDGYTF.